This is a list of T cell receptor beta chains from one sample in a study of T cell repertoires in cytomegalovirus infection. TCRdb re-called the reads through MiXCR, storing one row per CDR3 protein. The data show some 100,000 distinct CDR3 sequences, more than 20% seen once. Material for sequencing was CD8+ T cells from PBMCs. These receptors were obtained from a human donor in good health (CMV status not recorded). Some clones in this sample may be carry-over from other donors' samples. Both conserved end residues are trimmed from each CDR3.

v_gene: TRBV28
CDR3aa: ATVAGGVRNTEAF

v_gene: TRBV28
CDR3aa: ASTDQRGGPYEQY

v_gene: TRBV7-8
CDR3aa: ASSLEGVAEAF

v_gene: TRBV5-1
CDR3aa: ASSLDPGENTEAF

v_gene: TRBV14
CDR3aa: ASSLMDLPYNEQF

v_gene: TRBV7-9
CDR3aa: ASSSGSQETQY

v_gene: TRBV5-1
CDR3aa: ASSILAGELF

v_gene: TRBV20-1
CDR3aa: SASTQGATNEKLF

v_gene: TRBV3-1
CDR3aa: ASSQYGDTQY

v_gene: TRBV28
CDR3aa: ASSSPQQRELF

v_gene: TRBV7-2
CDR3aa: ASSLIRGAVETQY

v_gene: TRBV12-3/TRBV12-4
CDR3aa: ASSLPGLGGTEAF

v_gene: TRBV28
CDR3aa: ASNYRGSSYEQY

v_gene: TRBV6-5
CDR3aa: ATFGGNYGYT

v_gene: TRBV20-1
CDR3aa: SATGRGFSSYEQY

v_gene: TRBV4-3
CDR3aa: ASSQDFRRGNTIY

v_gene: TRBV14
CDR3aa: ASSPRNQETQY

v_gene: TRBV28
CDR3aa: ASSLFPGTDTQY

v_gene: TRBV18
CDR3aa: ASSPPMGRVGQPQH

v_gene: TRBV30
CDR3aa: ASVPRASTDTQY

v_gene: TRBV12-3/TRBV12-4
CDR3aa: ASSVKPGGGLGEKLF

v_gene: TRBV7-2
CDR3aa: ASSVGFTYEQY

v_gene: TRBV12-3/TRBV12-4
CDR3aa: ASSLATSGGAGNIQY

v_gene: TRBV15
CDR3aa: ATEPYGGVGNQPQH

v_gene: TRBV14
CDR3aa: ASSRPQGTLSYEQY

v_gene: TRBV27
CDR3aa: ASSNRANYNEQF

v_gene: TRBV4-3
CDR3aa: ASSQDPPPGPRHEQF

v_gene: TRBV7-9
CDR3aa: ASSSGTGDIYGYT

v_gene: TRBV30
CDR3aa: AWSMGGGQPQH

v_gene: TRBV12-3/TRBV12-4
CDR3aa: ASTNEGEDSPLH

v_gene: TRBV6-2/TRBV6-3
CDR3aa: ASSYLGPQPQH

v_gene: TRBV20-1
CDR3aa: SARDGPSGSYEQF

v_gene: TRBV2
CDR3aa: ASPRRLAGGPVQTDTQY

v_gene: TRBV7-8
CDR3aa: ASSLTSGGTYNEQF

v_gene: TRBV24-1
CDR3aa: ATSAWDYPSTDTQY

v_gene: TRBV6-1
CDR3aa: ASSEGLAETQY

v_gene: TRBV24-1
CDR3aa: ATSGQGRSGEQY